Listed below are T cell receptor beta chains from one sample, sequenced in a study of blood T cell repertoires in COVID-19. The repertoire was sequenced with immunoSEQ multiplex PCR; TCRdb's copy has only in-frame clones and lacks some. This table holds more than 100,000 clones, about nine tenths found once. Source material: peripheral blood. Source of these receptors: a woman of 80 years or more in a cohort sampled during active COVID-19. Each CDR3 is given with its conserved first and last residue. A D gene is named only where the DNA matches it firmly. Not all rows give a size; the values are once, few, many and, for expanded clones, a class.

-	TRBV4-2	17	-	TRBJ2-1	TGTGCCAGCAGCCAAGATTTGGTAGGGAGCTCCTACAATGAGCAGTTCTTC	CASSQDLVGSSYNEQFF
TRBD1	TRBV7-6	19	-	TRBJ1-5	TGTGCCAGCAGCCCGGACCGGACAGGGTCGGTGGGGTTTAATCAGCCCCAGCATTTT	CASSPDRTGSVGFNQPQHF
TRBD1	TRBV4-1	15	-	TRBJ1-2	TGCGCCAGCAGCCAAGCCGGGACAGGGATCCTTGGCTACACCTTC	CASSQAGTGILGYTF
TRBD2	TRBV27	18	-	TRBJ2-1	TGTGCCAGCAGCTCCGGGACTAGCGGGAAGGAGCTCTACAATGAGCAGTTCTTC	CASSSGTSGKELYNEQFF
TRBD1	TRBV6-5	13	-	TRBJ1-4	TGTGCCAGCACGGGACAGATTAATGAAAAACTGTTTTTT	CASTGQINEKLFF
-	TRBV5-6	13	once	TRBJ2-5	TGTGCCAGCAGCTTGTCACAGACAGAGACCCAGTACTTC	CASSLSQTETQYF
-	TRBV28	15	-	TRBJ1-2	TGTGCCAGCAGTGGAGGTGTGGGGGAGGAGTTTGGCTACACCTTC	CASSGGVGEEFGYTF
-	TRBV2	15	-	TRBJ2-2	TGTGCCAGCAGTGTGGACAGTGGGAACACCGGGGAGCTGTTTTTT	CASSVDSGNTGELFF
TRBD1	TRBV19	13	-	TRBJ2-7	TGTGCCAGTAGTATAGAACAGGGGTACGAGCAGTACTTC	CASSIEQGYEQYF
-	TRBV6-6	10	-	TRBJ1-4	TGTGCCAGCGGAGTGGAAAAACTGTTTTTT	CASGVEKLFF
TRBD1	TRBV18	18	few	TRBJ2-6	TGTGCCAGCTCACCAATCGCCGGGACAGGGACTGGGGCCAACGTCCTGACTTTC	CASSPIAGTGTGANVLTF
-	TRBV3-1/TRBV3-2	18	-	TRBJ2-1	TGTGCCAGCAGTGGAGGATTTTGGGGAGCGGGTCGGAAAAATGAGCAGTTCTTC	CASSGGFWGAGRKNEQFF
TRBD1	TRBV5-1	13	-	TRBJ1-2	TGCGCCAGCAGCTTAGGGGGCCAGAATGGCTACACCTTC	CASSLGGQNGYTF
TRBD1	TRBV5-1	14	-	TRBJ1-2	TGCGCCAGCAGCTTGGAAGTTGGGACAGGGCCGAAAACCTTC	CASSLEVGTGPKTF
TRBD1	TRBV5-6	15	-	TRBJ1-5	TGTGCCAGCAGTTGGGGACAGGCGAGCAATCAGCCCCAGCATTTT	CASSWGQASNQPQHF
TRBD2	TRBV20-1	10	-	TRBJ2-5	TGCAGTGCAAAGCGGGAGGGCCAGTACTTC	CSAKREGQYF
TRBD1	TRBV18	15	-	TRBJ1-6	TGTGCCAGCCATAATAACAGGGGATATAATTCACCCCTCCACTTT	CASHNNRGYNSPLHF
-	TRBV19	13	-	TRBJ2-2	TGTGCCAGTAGTGTCATGCGCACCGGGGAGCTGTTTTTT	CASSVMRTGELFF
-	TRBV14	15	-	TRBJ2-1	TGTGCCAGCAGCGTCCTAGGGACACCGAACAATGAGCAGTTCTTC	CASSVLGTPNNEQFF
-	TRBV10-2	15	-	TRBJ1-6	TGCGCCGGTAAACCCTCAGGGGCGTTAAGTTCACCCCTCCACTTT	CAGKPSGALSSPLHF
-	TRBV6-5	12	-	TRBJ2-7	TGTGCCAGCAGTTACGCGGGGTTCGTGCAGTACTTC	CASSYAGFVQYF
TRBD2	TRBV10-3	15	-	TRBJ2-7	TGTGCCATCAGTGGAGCGGGGAAACAACAATACGAGCAGTACTTC	CAISGAGKQQYEQYF
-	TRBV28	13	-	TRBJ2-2	TGTGCCGCCTTTAGGAGAGACACCGGGGAGCTGTTTTTT	CAAFRRDTGELFF
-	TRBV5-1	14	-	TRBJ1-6	TGCGCCAGCAGCTTGTACGGGGATAATTCACCCCTCCACTTT	CASSLYGDNSPLHF
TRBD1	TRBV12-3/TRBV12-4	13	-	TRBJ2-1	TGTGCCAGCAGTCCAGCTCGGACAGGCGGGCAGTTCTTC	CASSPARTGGQFF